A single sample gave rise to the 18 T cell receptor beta chains below, sequenced in a study of preoperative IRX-2 immunotherapy in early breast cancer. The treatment was: preoperative locoregional IRX-2 cytokine immunotherapy. Libraries were prepared by immunoSEQ multiplex PCR; TCRdb keeps only in-frame clonotypes and omits some of them. The top ten clones hold roughly 30% of a sample with under 30,000 clones, 80% to 90% of them seen once. The sample in question was tumor tissue, obtained after IRX-2 immunotherapy. Receptors originate from a human donor with breast cancer.

The gene calls are TRBV27 and TRBJ1-1; D is perhaps TRBD1 (6 bases). The V gene lost 2 bases and the J gene lost 0 bases, with 13 bases spanning the gap. Germline values: CDR1 MNHEY, CDR2 SMNVEV (reference sequence). The CDR3 extends over 16 amino acids. CDR3 residues: CASSLRMGAMNTEAFF. CDR3 bases: TGTGCCAGCAGTTTAAGGATGGGGGCCATGAACACTGAAGCTTTCTTT.

The chain has TRBV25-1 and TRBJ2-4, with TRBD2 matching over 10 bases. The CDR3 has 15 amino acids. CDR1 and CDR2 from the germline V gene are MGHDK and SYGVNS. The J segment lost 8 bases and the V segment lost 3 bases, leaving 7 bases of the junction unmatched. The chain's CDR3 is CASSDLASGGYIQYF. CDR3 DNA sequence: TGTGCCAGCAGTGATTTGGCTAGCGGGGGTTACATTCAGTACTTC.

The chain links TRBV9 to TRBJ2-1, with D perhaps assigned TRBD1 or TRBD2 (5 bases each). This CDR3 has 16 amino acids. The V end was cut by 0 bases, the J end by 6 bases, with 16 bases between. Per the germline V gene, CDR1 is SGDLS and CDR2 is YYNGEE. CDR3 sequence (DNA): TGTGCCAGCAGCGTAGCTACGGGGACCCAAAGCAATGAGCAGTTCTTC. It yields the protein CASSVATGTQSNEQFF.

V and J are TRBV6-5 and TRBJ2-3, with 9 nucleotides matching TRBD2. V shed 0 bases, J shed 5 bases, and the junction held 6 bases outside the gene matches. The CDR3 loop spans 16 amino acids. Germline CDR1 is MNHEY and CDR2 is SVGAGI. The CDR3 DNA is TGTGCCAGCAGTTACTCGGGCGGGGGGGCCGGAGATACGCAGTATTTT. As protein: CASSYSGGGAGDTQYF.

This clone appeared a few times. The chain employs TRBV2 and TRBJ1-3; 11 positions agree with TRBD1. The CDR3 spans 14 residues. V was clipped by 6 bases and J by 3 bases; unmatched bases: 1. Germline CDR1 reads SNHLY; CDR2 reads FYNNEI. CDR3 in amino acids: CASRGTGGGNTIYF. CDR3 nucleotide sequence: TGTGCCAGCAGGGGGACAGGGGGTGGAAACACCATATATTTT.

The chain couples TRBV5-1 to TRBJ1-6, with D perhaps TRBD1 (5 bases). CDR3 length equals 15 residues. V was clipped by 4 bases and J by 10 bases, with 18 bases between them. CDR1 and CDR2 from the germline V gene are SGHRS and YFSETQ. The CDR3 coding sequence is TGCGCCAGCAGCCCTGCGGGACCACGGTTCTCACCCCTCCACTTT. Translated, it gives CASSPAGPRFSPLHF.

This chain links TRBV6-5 with TRBJ1-3, with D perhaps matching TRBD1 (6 bases). The length of the CDR3 is 15 residues. V gave up 4 bases and J gave up 2 bases, with 12 bases separating them. Per germline, CDR1 MNHEY and CDR2 SVGAGI. In DNA form, the CDR3 reads TGTGCCAGCAGTTTCGGACAGACTGCTGGAAACACCATATATTTT. This encodes CASSFGQTAGNTIYF.

V and J are TRBV19 and TRBJ2-1; D may correspond to TRBD1 or TRBD2 (5 bases each). The germline V gene has CDR1 LNHDA and CDR2 SQIVND (reference sequence). The germline V and J ends were trimmed by 4 bases and 8 bases, with 15 bases remaining between them. The CDR3 has 14 residues. In nucleotides, the CDR3 is TGTGCCAGTAGTACCCGGGACGGCTGGGATGAGCAGTTCTTC. Translated, it gives CASSTRDGWDEQFF. Full variable domain (missing parts from reference TRBV19 and TRBJ2-1): DGGITQSPKYLFRKEGQNVTLSCEQNLNHDAMYWYRQDPGQGLRLIYYSQIVNDFQKGDIAEGYSVSREKKESFPLTVTSAQKNPTAFYLCASSTRDGWDEQFFGPGTRLTVL.

V and J are TRBV5-5 and TRBJ1-2; the D is unclear. From germline, CDR1 is SGHKS and CDR2 YYEKEE (reference sequence). The V gene lost 0 bases and the J gene lost 5 bases, with 5 bases spanning the gap. This CDR3 spans 12 amino acids. CDR3 in amino acids: CASSLELYGYTF. The CDR3 DNA reads as TGTGCCAGCAGCTTGGAGTTATATGGCTACACCTTC.

The chain recombines TRBV6-6 with TRBJ2-7; D is undetermined. The V and J ends lost 2 bases and 7 bases respectively, with 0 bases between them. CDR1 MNHNY and CDR2 SVGAGI come from the germline V gene (reference sequence). The CDR3 is 9 residues long. The CDR3 DNA reads as TGTGCCAGCAGTTACGAGCAGTACGTC. It specifies CASSYEQYV.

V usage is TRBV6-5 and J usage is TRBJ2-3; TRBD2 agrees at 8 bases. Unmatched junction bases numbered 2, after V lost 5 bases and J lost 1 base. The CDR3 totals 14 residues. Germline CDR1 and CDR2: MNHEY and SVGAGI. The CDR3: CASSVAGRTDTQYF. In nucleotides, the CDR3 is TGTGCCAGCAGTGTAGCGGGGCGCACAGATACGCAGTATTTT.

This chain joins TRBV7-3 and TRBJ1-1; 8 nucleotides match TRBD1. Losses at the gene ends were 5 bases for V and 1 base for J; bases not matched to a gene: 0. Per the germline V gene, CDR1 is SGHTA and CDR2 is FQGTGA. The CDR3 consists of 13 residues. Here the CDR3 DNA reads TGTGCCAGCAGCCAGGGGGCGAACACTGAAGCTTTCTTT. It translates to CASSQGANTEAFF.

The chain links TRBV5-6 to TRBJ1-1, with a weak D call TRBD1 (5 bases). The CDR3 is 13 amino acids. V was clipped by 0 bases and J by 7 bases, with 10 bases between them. Germline V lookup: CDR1 SGHDT, CDR2 YYEEEE. The CDR3 protein is CASSLAWGIEAFF. The DNA for the CDR3 is TGTGCCAGCAGCTTGGCCTGGGGGATTGAAGCTTTCTTT.

The rearrangement joins TRBV6-1 to TRBJ2-2; TRBD2 agrees at 8 bases. The germline gives CDR1 MNHNS, CDR2 SASEGT. Trimming took 10 bases from V and 5 from J; bases not matched to a gene: 9. The CDR3 has 14 amino acids. The CDR3 DNA reads as TGTGCCACCGGGGGGGGGTCGAGTACCGGGGAGCTGTTTTTT. It specifies CATGGGSSTGELFF.

The chain combines TRBV10-1 with TRBJ2-2, with D perhaps given as TRBD1 or TRBD2 (5 bases each). Trimming removed 3 bases from V and 4 bases from J, with 15 bases in between. The CDR3 consists of 16 residues. The germline gives CDR1 WNHNN, CDR2 SYGVQD (reference sequence). The CDR3 DNA sequence: TGCGCCAGCAGTGATCTGAGGGGCCCGAGCACCGGGGAGCTGTTTTTT. Translation gives CASSDLRGPSTGELFF.

V and J are TRBV7-8 and TRBJ1-1; 9 bases line up with TRBD1. The CDR3 totals 15 residues. Germline CDR1 reads SGHVS; CDR2 reads FQNEAQ. Germline trimming cut 5 bases from V and 6 bases from J; bases unmatched to any gene: 10. The DNA for the CDR3 is TGTGCCAGCAGCCCTCTGGGAAGGACAGGGGCTGAAGCTTTCTTT. Its protein is CASSPLGRTGAEAFF.

This chain links TRBV7-9 with TRBJ1-5; no definite D call. This CDR3 spans 13 amino acids. Germline V gene sequence: CDR1 SEHNR, CDR2 FQNEAQ (reference sequence). Trimming removed 3 bases at V and 0 bases at J, with 3 bases between. CDR3 loop: CASSLSSNQPQHF. The CDR3 coding sequence is TGTGCCAGCAGCTTGAGTAGCAATCAGCCCCAGCATTTT.

V gene TRBV6-5 combines with J gene TRBJ1-2, with a possible D match to TRBD1 (6 bases). V gave up 0 bases and J gave up 3 bases, with 11 bases separating them. CDR1 is MNHEY, CDR2 SVGAGI, per germline. This CDR3 spans 15 amino acids. CDR3 amino acids: CASSYSLGGDYGYTF. The CDR3 nucleotides read TGTGCCAGCAGTTACTCTCTAGGGGGGGACTATGGCTACACCTTC.